This record covers a single TCR beta chain. The germline V gene has CDR1 DFQATT and CDR2 SNEGSKA (reference sequence). The CDR3 contains 18 residues. The junction had 9 bases not matched to a gene; V was cut back by 3 bases and J by 2 bases. Time point: pre-sensitization, week 0. Treatment defined: therapeutic diphenylcyclopropenone sensitization with weekly scalp DPC. MiXCR, run by TCRdb on the RACE reads, gives a single entry per CDR3 protein. The repertoire holds about 46,000 distinct CDR3 sequences, with approximately 8.8% as singletons. This sample is part of a study of human T cells and chemical hapten exposure.

Here the sequenced sample was whole blood, taken in connection with sensitization to the hapten diphenylcyclopropenone (DPC). The sequence was collected from a woman aged 40 to 49 with alopecia areata. Some clones in this sample may be carry-over from other donors' samples. This rearrangement joins TRBV20-1 to TRBJ2-2; 13 positions match TRBD2. Here the CDR3 reads CSARIPTSGGLNTGELFF. The CDR3 DNA reads TGCAGTGCTAGGATCCCGACTAGCGGGGGGCTAAACACCGGGGAGCTGTTTTTT.